Listed here is a single T cell receptor beta chain. Original processing methods: Reference gene primer amplification yielded estimated nucleated cell counts. Repertoires were generated with immunoSEQ multiplex PCR, while TCRdb's copy carries only in-frame clones and drops some. The V and J calls and clone size are taken from that table; D and trimming were inferred from the DNA. The profile shows 130,000 to 150,000 clones, about four fifths of them singletons. This sample is drawn from a study of blood T cell repertoires in COVID-19. At the level of the study: Samples taken during acute and convalescent COVID-19 were collected in the United States, Italy and Spain. Sample material is recorded as cDNA or gDNA derived from T cells, B-cell-depleted T cells, or PBMCs.

The source of this sequence is a woman older than 75 with acute or convalescent COVID-19. Sequencing was performed on peripheral blood.

CDR3 region: CASSRDLGNTIYF. DNA for the CDR3: TGTGCCAGCAGTAGGGACTTGGGAAACACCATATATTTT. The chain employs TRBV6-6 and TRBJ1-3; a weak D match, TRBD1 (5 bases). The V gene's germline CDR1 is MNHNY and CDR2 SVGAGI (reference sequence). Trimming removed 5 bases at V and 4 bases at J, with 9 bases between. This CDR3 has 13 amino acids.